This T cell receptor (beta chain) emerged from a study of blood T cell repertoires in COVID-19. On the study more broadly: Acute and convalescent COVID-19 samples came from the United States, Italy and Spain.

Participants came from around 25 US areas, aged roughly 18 to 90 years. Cohort placement rested on clinical history that participants reported themselves. The CDR3 sequence is 14 residues long. Trimming took off 6 bases at V and 1 base at J, with 12 bases between the two ends. Germline CDR1 reads SGHVS; CDR2 reads FNYEAQ. In the study's own analysis: Reference gene primer amplification gave estimated nucleated cell counts. Clones were read by immunoSEQ multiplex PCR, and TCRdb kept only the in-frame ones, dropping some. That table is the source of V, J and clone size, and D and trimming were worked out from the DNA. The sample contains around 450,000 clones, 87% of which appear only once.

The gene calls are TRBV7-6 and TRBJ1-1, with unresolved D. The sequenced material came from PBMCs or T cells enriched from blood (not recorded which). The clonotype originates from a woman between 18 and 30 years old with acute COVID-19. CDR3 DNA sequence: TGTGCCAGCAGTAATCCGGGAACGAACACTGAAGCTTTCTTT. Amino acids: CASSNPGTNTEAFF.